This T cell receptor beta chain derives from a study of beta chain features in type 1 diabetes (dated by TCRdb to 2016 to 2019). Some background on the complete study: No differences in mean age, gender distribution, total cell number or subset yield were found between patients and healthy donors. A total of roughly 100 million sorted cells were examined across all samples, and RNA yield correlated strongly with the number of cells per subset. The study compared the TCRB repertoires of sorted circulating CD4+ T cell subsets in recently diagnosed type 1 diabetes patients with those in matched healthy donors. Regulatory and stem cell-like memory subsets were isolated from only 8 patients and roughly eight healthy donors, whereas naive and central memory subsets came from all 28 donors.

CDR3 length: 13 amino acids, cysteine to phenylalanine. Only the CDR3 DNA is retained, 39 bases long and in frame from the first base. CDR1 and CDR2, looked up from the germline V gene, are MNHEY and SVGAGI. V is shortened by 5 bases, J by 7 bases, and the region joining them spans 14 bases. Only a few counts were recorded for this clone. This clone's antigen is unknown. No clone much larger than this one lies a single base away; base qualities are absent. Beyond this particular receptor, the publication reports: In all four CD4+ subsets, TCRB CDR3 length was moderately but significantly shorter in type 1 diabetes patients. At VDJ recombination sites, type 1 diabetes patients had fewer insertions and more deleted nucleotides, which implies abnormalities in thymic rearrangement. Because the HLA sub-analyses included only small numbers of individuals, any influence of HLA type on TCRB rearrangement was left unresolved. Because cDNA was sequenced instead of genomic DNA, activated cells with high expression could be over-represented, although the groups did not differ in activation or CD3 levels. Naive, central memory and regulatory TCRB repertoires appeared more similar among patients than among healthy donors. Shorter templates might have been favored by PCR, but patient and control samples were amplified and corrected together, so both groups would have been affected equally by any skew.

Each donor gave one peripheral blood draw, averaging about 100 mL, which was collected into heparinised tubes. Using a panel that included CD45RO, CCR7, CD25, CD127, CD95 and CD27, naive, central memory, regulatory and stem cell-like memory CD4+ T cells were sorted on a BD FACSAria II. A purity above 98% was achieved for all sorted populations. PBMCs were isolated right away by Lymphoprep density gradient centrifugation and were stained directly, without culture. So that batch effects would be minimized, each experiment stained and sorted samples in pairs, pairing one healthy donor with one patient. The High Capacity cDNA Reverse Transcription Kit was used to reverse transcribe all of the isolated RNA, meaning that expressed TCRB transcripts were what got sequenced. Deep immunoSEQ sequencing was applied to naive, central memory and regulatory T cell samples, giving an average of about 3.7 million total reads per sample. Sorted cells were lysed in RLT buffer, and RNA was extracted using DNase-treated RNeasy Micro or Mini kits according to cell number. Each cell subset was processed on its own to prevent cross-contamination, while patient and healthy donor samples were processed together. The immunoSEQ multiplex PCR was used to amplify TCRB sequences from cDNA, yielding 87-bp fragments that span the CDR3 region. Sequencing of the amplicons was done on the Illumina HiSeq platform. Processing in the source paper ran as follows. PCR bias was corrected computationally using synthetic template baselines, and reads within Hamming distance 2 were collapsed, with unmergeable singletons discarded. Reads were aligned against IMGT to assign V, D and J genes, CDR3 length and insertions or deletions at six rearrangement sites. Clonotype counts were normalized to sorted cell number within each subset before computing true diversity and Gini coefficients with the tcR R package. Repertoire sharing was quantified using the overlap coefficient calculated on TCRB nucleotide sequences. This immuneACCESS table, as held by TCRdb, lists in-frame sequences with V and J called but not all clones. Of the missing ones, under half trace to an unresolved V gene in checked studies; the others have no known cause. V and J calls plus clone size are reproduced from that table; the DNA served to infer D and trimming. The sample yields around 140,000 clones; roughly an eighth were counted once. The ten largest make up 1.3% of the sample.

Sequencing was done on a sample of central memory CD4+ T cells from blood. The receptor was derived from a man younger than 35 with type 1 diabetes. In this chain, TRBV6-5 is recombined with TRBJ2-5; the D gene cannot be resolved reliably. The nucleotide sequence reads as follows: TGTGCCAGCAGTGAATCGACCGGTAGGACCCAGTACTTC. Its translation reads: CASSESTGRTQYF.